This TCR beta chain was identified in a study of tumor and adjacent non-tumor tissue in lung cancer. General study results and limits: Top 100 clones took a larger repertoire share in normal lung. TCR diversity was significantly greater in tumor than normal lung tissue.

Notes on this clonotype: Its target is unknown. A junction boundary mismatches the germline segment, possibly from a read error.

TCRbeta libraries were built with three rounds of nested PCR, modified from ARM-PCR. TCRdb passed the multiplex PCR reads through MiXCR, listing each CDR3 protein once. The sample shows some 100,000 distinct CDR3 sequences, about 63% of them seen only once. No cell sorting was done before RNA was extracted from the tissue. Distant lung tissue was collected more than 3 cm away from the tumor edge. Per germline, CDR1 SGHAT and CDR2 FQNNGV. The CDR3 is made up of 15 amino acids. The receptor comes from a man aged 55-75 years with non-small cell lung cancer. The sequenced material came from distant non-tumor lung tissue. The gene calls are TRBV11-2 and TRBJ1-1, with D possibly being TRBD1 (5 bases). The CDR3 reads CASSPKGGGVTEFLF. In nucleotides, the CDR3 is TGTGCCAGCAGCCCAAAGGGTGGGGGTGTCACTGAATTTCTCTTT.